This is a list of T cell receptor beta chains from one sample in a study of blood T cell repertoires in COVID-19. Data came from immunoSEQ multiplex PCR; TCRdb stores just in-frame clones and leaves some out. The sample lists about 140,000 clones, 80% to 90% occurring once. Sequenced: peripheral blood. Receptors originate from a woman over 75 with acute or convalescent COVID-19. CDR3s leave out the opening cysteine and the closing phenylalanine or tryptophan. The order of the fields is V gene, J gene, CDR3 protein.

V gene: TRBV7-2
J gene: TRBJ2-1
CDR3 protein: ASSLARLHEQF

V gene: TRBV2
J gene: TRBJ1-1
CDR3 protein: ASSEEEDYTEAF

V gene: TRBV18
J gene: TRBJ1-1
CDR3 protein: ASSPPNQGGTEAF

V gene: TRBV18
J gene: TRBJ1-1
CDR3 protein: ASSPVEGMNTEAF

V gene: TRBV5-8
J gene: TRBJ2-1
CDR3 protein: ASSLGQGAIEQF

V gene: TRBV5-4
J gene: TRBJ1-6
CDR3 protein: ASSSRDSVSPLH

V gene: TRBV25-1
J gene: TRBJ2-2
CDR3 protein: ASSGQGKAGELF

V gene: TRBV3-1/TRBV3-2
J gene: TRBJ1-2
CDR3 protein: ASSQRTNYGYT

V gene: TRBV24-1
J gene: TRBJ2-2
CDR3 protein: ATSESGGSGELF

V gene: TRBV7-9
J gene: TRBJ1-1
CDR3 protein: ASSLERGGMNTEAF

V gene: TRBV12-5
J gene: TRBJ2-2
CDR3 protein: ASGPGAGELF

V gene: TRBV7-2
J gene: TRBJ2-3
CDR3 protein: ASSLTRDTQY

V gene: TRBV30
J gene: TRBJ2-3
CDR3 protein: AWRTSPGDTQY